Detailed here is one TCR beta chain. The antigen remains unidentified. TCRdb re-called the 5' RACE reads and shows each CDR3 protein once, DNA omitted. The listing records approximately 380,000 distinct CDR3 sequences. The data belong to a study of monozygotic twins with inflammatory bowel disease. Broader study findings: Relative clonotype sharing with others was diminished in IBD patients versus healthy twins, particularly with disease activity.

The receptor comes from a human donor with ulcerative colitis or Crohn's disease, or a healthy co-twin of an affected twin (not recorded which). Sequencing was done on a sample of blood.

CDR3 loop: CASSLMGGDPYEQYF. V and J are TRBV5-1 and TRBJ2-7; as DNA is missing, the TRBD1 call by TCRdb cannot be tested. Germline assignment: CDR1 SGHRS and CDR2 YFSETQ. This CDR3 spans 15 amino acids.